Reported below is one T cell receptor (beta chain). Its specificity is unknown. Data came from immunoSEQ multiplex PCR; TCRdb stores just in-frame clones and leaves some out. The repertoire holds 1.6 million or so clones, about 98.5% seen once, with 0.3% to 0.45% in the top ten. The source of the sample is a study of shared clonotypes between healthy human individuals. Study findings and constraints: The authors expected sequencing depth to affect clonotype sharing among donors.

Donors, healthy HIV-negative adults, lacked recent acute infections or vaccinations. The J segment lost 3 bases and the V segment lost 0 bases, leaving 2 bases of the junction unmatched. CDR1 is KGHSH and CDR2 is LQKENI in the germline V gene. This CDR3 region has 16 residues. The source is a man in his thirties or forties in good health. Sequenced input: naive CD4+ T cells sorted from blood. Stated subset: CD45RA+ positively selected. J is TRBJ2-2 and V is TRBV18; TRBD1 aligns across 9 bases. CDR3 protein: CASSPPGQGHTGELFF. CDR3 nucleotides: TGTGCCAGCTCACCACCGGGACAGGGACACACCGGGGAGCTGTTTTTT.